This record looks at one T cell receptor beta chain sequence and its context. Its specificity is not known. Germline V gene data show CDR1 as LNHNV and CDR2 as YYDKDF (reference sequence). The CDR3 runs 15 residues. V dropped 6 bases and J dropped 4 bases, with 16 bases sitting between them. Profiled with immunoSEQ multiplex PCR; TCRdb holds only in-frame clones, not every one. The repertoire has some 200,000 clones, 85% to 90% of them found once; the top ten carry under 8%. This sample is drawn from a study of T cell responses to AZD1222 COVID-19 vaccine. Points from the study as a whole: Donors were mostly white British, more females; clonal diversity possibly underestimated. Without day 14 samples, only post-peak T cell repertoires were studied. Just a handful of people given AZD1222 tested seropositive at baseline. Spike was spanned by vaccine-associated CD4 TCRs, with dominance at 160-218 and 743-854.

This clonotype was obtained from an adult in good health. This chain connects TRBV15 to TRBJ1-3, with TRBD1 as a possible D gene (5 bases). Sample: peripheral blood, taken on day 0 of AZD1222 vaccination. CDR3 sequence reads: CATSAGDRQGNTIYF. The CDR3 coding sequence is TGTGCCACCAGTGCCGGGGACCGACAAGGAAACACCATATATTTT. Full variable domain (remainder filled in from reference TRBV15 and TRBJ1-3): DAMVIQNPRYQVTQFGKPVTLSCSQTLNHNVMYWYQQKSSQAPKLLFHYYDKDFNNEADTPDNFQSRRPNTSFCFLDIRSPGLGDTAMYLCATSAGDRQGNTIYFGEGSWLTVV.